This passage covers 5 T cell receptor beta chains from one sample sequenced in a study of regulatory T cells in long-lasting Graves disease. The sample's time point: newly diagnosed GD, antithyroid drugs for less than 3 months. From RNA extracted from PBMCs, the TCR library was made. Arm-PCR with iRepertoire HTBI primers amplified the CDR3 regions for these TCR beta libraries. From the multiplex PCR reads, TCRdb called clonotypes with MiXCR, one entry per CDR3 protein. The table includes roughly 400,000 distinct CDR3 sequences, approximately 15% detected once. These data were also reused for a study on T cells in Graves' hyperthyroidism and ophthalmopathy.

Material: peripheral blood mononuclear cells (PBMCs), obtained at new diagnosis, from a patient treated with antithyroid drugs. These receptors were taken from a woman between 40 and 50 years old with Graves disease.

This chain uses TRBV20-1 with TRBJ2-1, with D unclear. Trimming pared 4 bases from V and 0 bases from J, leaving 10 bases between. This CDR3 is 14 amino acids long. Germline V gene lookup returns CDR1 DFQATT and CDR2 SNEGSKA (reference sequence). CDR3 in amino acids: CSANGDSSYNEQFF. DNA for the CDR3: TGCAGTGCTAACGGTGATAGCTCCTACAATGAGCAGTTCTTC.

The chain combines TRBV20-1 with TRBJ2-7; D tentatively fits TRBD1 or TRBD2 (5 bases each). Trimming took 0 bases from V and 2 from J, leaving 17 bases between them. Looked up from germline, CDR1 is DFQATT and CDR2 is SNEGSKA (reference sequence). The CDR3 consists of 16 residues. Here the CDR3 reads CSARDQYSPGPYEQYF. The CDR3 DNA follows: TGCAGTGCTAGAGATCAGTACTCCCCGGGGCCCTACGAGCAGTACTTC.

The CDR3 spells CASSWAGPNTEAFF. As DNA, the CDR3 is TGCGCCAGCAGCTGGGCAGGGCCGAACACTGAAGCTTTCTTT. V and J are TRBV5-1 and TRBJ1-1; D is possibly TRBD1 (5 bases). V lost 3 bases, J lost 1 base, and 10 bases lay in between. Germline V gives CDR1 SGHRS, CDR2 YFSETQ. The CDR3 contains 14 residues. The variable domain in full, completed from reference TRBV5-1 and TRBJ1-1, reads KAGVTQTPRYLIKTRGQQVTLSCSPISGHRSVSWYQQTPGQGLQFLFEYFSETQRNKGNFPGRFSGRQFSNSRSEMNVSTLELGDSALYLCASSWAGPNTEAFFGQGTRLTVV.

Only a few counts were recorded for this clonotype. V usage is TRBV27 and J usage is TRBJ2-7; TRBD1 matches 7 bases. CDR1 is MNHEY, CDR2 SMNVEV, per germline (reference sequence). CDR3 length: 14 amino acids. Trimming at V came to 6 bases and at J to 2 bases, leaving 7 bases not matched to a gene. The CDR3 DNA reads as TGTGCCAGCAGACCGGACAGGCTAACCTACGAGCAGTACTTC. Protein sequence: CASRPDRLTYEQYF.

This clonotype was observed at least ten times. The CDR3 loop is CASSLTDGGAQYF. The DNA for the CDR3 is TGTGCCAGCAGCTTAACGGACGGGGGAGCGCAGTATTTT. J is TRBJ2-3 and V is TRBV7-3, with D possibly being TRBD2 (6 bases). Trimming shortened V by 0 bases and J by 10 bases, and 11 bases separated the two germline ends. In germline, CDR1 is SGHTA, CDR2 FQGTGA. This CDR3 has 13 amino acids.